This T cell receptor beta chain stems from a study of blood T cell repertoires in COVID-19. About the study: Some COVID-19 samples were acute and others convalescent; all came from the United States, Italy and Spain.

How the authors handled the data: Estimated nucleated cell counts came from reference gene primer amplification. Sequencing was performed with immunoSEQ multiplex PCR; in TCRdb, only in-frame clones are kept and a portion is missing. D and trimming were read from the DNA, whereas the V and J calls and clone size are those reported in that table. The repertoire holds under 300,000 clones, with roughly four fifths as singletons. Sequences were obtained from peripheral blood. The receptor's source is a woman at least 80 years old with acute or convalescent COVID-19.

CDR3 sequence: CASSYRGQGARSPLHF. The CDR3 region has the DNA TGTGCCAGCAGTTACAGGGGACAGGGGGCTCGGTCACCCCTCCACTTT. The chain employs TRBV6-5 and TRBJ1-6, with 12 bases that match TRBD1. V gave up 2 bases and J gave up 10 bases; unmatched junction bases: 6. The germline gives CDR1 MNHEY, CDR2 SVGAGI. The CDR3 has 16 residues.